These T cell receptor beta chains were read from a single sample in a study of shared clonotypes between healthy human individuals. Repertoires were generated with immunoSEQ multiplex PCR, while TCRdb's copy carries only in-frame clones and drops some. The sample has about 510,000 clones, roughly 79% seen once. The sample taken for sequencing was PBMCs. These TCRs come from a woman in her thirties or forties in good health. Some clones in this sample may be carry-over from other donors' samples. Each CDR3 is given with its conserved first and last residue. Each record gives: D gene, J gene, V gene, clone size, CDR3 protein, CDR3 DNA. The D gene is left open where the match is weak. The listing skips clone size in some rows; elsewhere it reads once, few, many or a size class.

d_gene: -; j_gene: TRBJ2-3; v_gene: TRBV7-9; abundance: -; CDR3aa: CASSAEGGMTDTQYF; CDR3nt: TGTGCCAGCTCCGCCGAGGGAGGAATGACAGATACGCAGTATTTT
d_gene: TRBD1; j_gene: TRBJ2-7; v_gene: TRBV6-5; abundance: -; CDR3aa: CASSDRDRYYEQYF; CDR3nt: TGTGCCAGCAGTGACCGGGACAGATACTACGAGCAGTACTTC
d_gene: TRBD2; j_gene: TRBJ2-3; v_gene: TRBV28; abundance: -; CDR3aa: CASKIGGGSDTQYF; CDR3nt: TGTGCCAGCAAGATCGGCGGGGGGTCTGATACGCAGTATTTT
d_gene: -; j_gene: TRBJ2-2; v_gene: TRBV2; abundance: -; CDR3aa: CASKVQGPTGELFF; CDR3nt: TGTGCCAGCAAAGTACAGGGCCCCACCGGGGAGCTGTTTTTT
d_gene: -; j_gene: TRBJ1-2; v_gene: TRBV6-6; abundance: -; CDR3aa: CASRSRGYTF; CDR3nt: TGTGCCAGCAGATCCCGTGGCTACACCTTC
d_gene: -; j_gene: TRBJ2-7; v_gene: TRBV15; abundance: -; CDR3aa: CATSSTVAYEQYF; CDR3nt: TGTGCCACCAGCAGCACCGTAGCCTACGAGCAGTACTTC
d_gene: TRBD2; j_gene: TRBJ2-7; v_gene: TRBV10-2; abundance: -; CDR3aa: CASSERGAGGSGRAGEQYF; CDR3nt: TGCGCCAGCAGTGAAAGAGGGGCCGGGGGTAGCGGGAGGGCTGGAGAGCAGTACTTC
d_gene: -; j_gene: TRBJ1-5; v_gene: TRBV28; abundance: few; CDR3aa: CASSLLQGITYQPQHF; CDR3nt: TGTGCCAGCAGTTTACTACAGGGTATAACCTATCAGCCCCAGCATTTT
d_gene: TRBD1; j_gene: TRBJ2-1; v_gene: TRBV11-2; abundance: -; CDR3aa: CASSLAGTGGREQFF; CDR3nt: TGTGCCAGCAGCTTAGCCGGGACAGGGGGCCGCGAGCAGTTCTTC
d_gene: TRBD1; j_gene: TRBJ2-7; v_gene: TRBV5-1; abundance: -; CDR3aa: CASSLEPGQGVEQYF; CDR3nt: TGCGCCAGCAGCTTGGAGCCGGGACAGGGGGTCGAGCAGTACTTC
d_gene: TRBD2; j_gene: TRBJ2-1; v_gene: TRBV28; abundance: -; CDR3aa: CASSLRRGYNEQFF; CDR3nt: TGTGCCAGCAGTTTAAGGCGGGGGTACAATGAGCAGTTCTTC
d_gene: -; j_gene: TRBJ2-4; v_gene: TRBV28; abundance: -; CDR3aa: CASSLYQGLAKNIQYF; CDR3nt: TGTGCCAGCAGTTTATATCAGGGTTTAGCCAAAAACATTCAGTACTTC
d_gene: TRBD1; j_gene: TRBJ1-2; v_gene: TRBV5-6; abundance: -; CDR3aa: CASSIPDRVRNYGYTF; CDR3nt: TGTGCCAGCAGCATCCCAGACAGGGTACGGAACTATGGCTACACCTTC
d_gene: -; j_gene: TRBJ1-2; v_gene: TRBV29-1; abundance: -; CDR3aa: CSVRLVGEDYYGYTF; CDR3nt: TGCAGCGTCCGACTAGTGGGCGAGGATTACTATGGCTACACCTTC
d_gene: TRBD2; j_gene: TRBJ2-1; v_gene: TRBV9; abundance: -; CDR3aa: CASSLAGRVNEQFF; CDR3nt: TGTGCCAGCAGCCTAGCGGGGAGGGTGAATGAGCAGTTCTTC